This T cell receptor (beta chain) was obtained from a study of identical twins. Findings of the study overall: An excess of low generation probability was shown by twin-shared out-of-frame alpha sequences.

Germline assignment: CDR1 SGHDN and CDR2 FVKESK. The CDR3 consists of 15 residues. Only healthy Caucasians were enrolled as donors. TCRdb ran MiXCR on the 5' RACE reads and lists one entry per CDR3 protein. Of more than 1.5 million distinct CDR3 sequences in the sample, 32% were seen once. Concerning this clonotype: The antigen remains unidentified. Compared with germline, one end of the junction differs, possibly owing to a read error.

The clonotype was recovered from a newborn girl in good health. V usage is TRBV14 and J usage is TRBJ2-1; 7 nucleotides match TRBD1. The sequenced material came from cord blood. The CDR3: CASSQMGTVYNEQLF. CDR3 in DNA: TGTGCCAGCAGCCAGATGGGGACAGTCTACAATGAGCAGTTATTC.